This record covers a single T cell receptor beta chain. In Seattle, patients joined the study during active infection and were tracked longitudinally. Assay: immunoSEQ multiplex PCR; the TCRdb copy retains only in-frame clones and omits some. The sample lists more than 250,000 clones, 88% seen once, with 1.6% in the top ten. The sample belongs to a study of blood T cell repertoires in COVID-19. About the study: From T cells, B-cell-depleted T cells, or PBMCs came the material, which was cDNA or gDNA.

The V and J ends lost 1 base and 6 bases respectively, with 10 bases between them. The CDR3 runs to 14 residues. Germline CDR1 SNHLY, CDR2 FYNNEI. This TCR was recovered from a woman aged 30 to 39 with COVID-19, enrolled during active disease. The V call is TRBV2, the J call TRBJ1-5; unclear D gene. Sequenced material: peripheral blood. The DNA of the CDR3 is TGTGCCAGCAGTGAAGGGACTGTCGTTCAGCCCCAGCATTTT. Translated: CASSEGTVVQPQHF.